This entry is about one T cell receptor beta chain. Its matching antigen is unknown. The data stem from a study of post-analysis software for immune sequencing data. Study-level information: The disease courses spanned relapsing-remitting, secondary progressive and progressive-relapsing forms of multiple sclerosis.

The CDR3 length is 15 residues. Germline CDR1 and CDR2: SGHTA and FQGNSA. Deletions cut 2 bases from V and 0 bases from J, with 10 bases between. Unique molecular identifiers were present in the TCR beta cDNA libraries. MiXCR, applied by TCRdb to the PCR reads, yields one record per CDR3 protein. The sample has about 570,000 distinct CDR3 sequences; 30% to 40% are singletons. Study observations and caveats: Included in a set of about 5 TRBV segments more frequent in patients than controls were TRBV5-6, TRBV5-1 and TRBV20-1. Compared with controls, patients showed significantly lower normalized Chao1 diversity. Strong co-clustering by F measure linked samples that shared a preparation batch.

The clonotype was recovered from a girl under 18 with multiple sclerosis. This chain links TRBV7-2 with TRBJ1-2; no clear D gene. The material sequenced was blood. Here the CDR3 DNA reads TGTGCCAGCAGCTTAACGGCAGGTGCTAACTATGGCTACACCTTC. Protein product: CASSLTAGANYGYTF. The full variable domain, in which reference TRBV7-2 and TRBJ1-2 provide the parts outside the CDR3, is GAGVSQSPSNKVTEKGKDVELRCDPISGHTALYWYRQSLGQGLEFLIYFQGNSAPDKSGLPSDRFSAERTGGSVSTLTIQRTQQEDSAVYLCASSLTAGANYGYTFGSGTRLTVV.